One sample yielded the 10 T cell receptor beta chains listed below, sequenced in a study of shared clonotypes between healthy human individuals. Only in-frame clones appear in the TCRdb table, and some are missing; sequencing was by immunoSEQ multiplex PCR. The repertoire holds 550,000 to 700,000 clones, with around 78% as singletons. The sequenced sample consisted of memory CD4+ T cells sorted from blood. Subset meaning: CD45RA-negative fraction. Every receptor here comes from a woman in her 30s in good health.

CDR3 protein: CASSLFGADHGYTF. CDR3 nucleotides: TGTGCCAGCAGTTTGTTTGGGGCAGACCATGGCTACACCTTC. The chain employs TRBV28 and TRBJ1-2; D is possibly TRBD1 (5 bases). The V end was cut by 3 bases, the J end by 6 bases, with 14 bases between. Per the germline V gene, CDR1 is MDHEN and CDR2 is SYDVKM. The length of the CDR3 is 14 residues.

CDR3 residues: CASSIGTTTNEKLFF. CDR3 coding DNA: TGTGCCAGTAGTATCGGAACAACAACTAATGAAAAACTGTTTTTT. The chain is built from TRBV19 and TRBJ1-4; D is unresolved. This CDR3 spans 15 amino acids. V lost 3 bases and J lost 0, with 8 bases in between. CDR1 is LNHDA, CDR2 SQIVND, per germline (reference sequence).

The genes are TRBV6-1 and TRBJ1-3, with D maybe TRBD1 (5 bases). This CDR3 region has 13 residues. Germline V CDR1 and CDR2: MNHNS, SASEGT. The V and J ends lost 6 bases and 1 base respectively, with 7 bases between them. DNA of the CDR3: TGTGCCAGCAGACCAGGGTCTGGAAACACCATATATTTT. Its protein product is CASRPGSGNTIYF.

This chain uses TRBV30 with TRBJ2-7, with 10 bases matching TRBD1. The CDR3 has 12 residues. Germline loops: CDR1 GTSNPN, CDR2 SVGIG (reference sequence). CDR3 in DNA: TGTGCGGGACAGGGGCGGTCCTACGAGCAGTACTTC. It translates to CAGQGRSYEQYF.

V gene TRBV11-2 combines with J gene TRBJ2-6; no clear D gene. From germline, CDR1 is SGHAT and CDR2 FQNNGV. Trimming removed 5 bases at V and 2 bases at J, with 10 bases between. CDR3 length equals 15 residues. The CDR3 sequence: CASSNPATGANVLTF. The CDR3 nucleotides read TGTGCCAGCAGCAACCCAGCAACTGGGGCCAACGTCCTGACTTTC.

CDR3 coding DNA: TGTGCCAGCAGTGAGGTGGGGGGCCTTTCCAATGAGCAGTTCTTC. It specifies CASSEVGGLSNEQFF. This sequence joins TRBV6-4 and TRBJ2-1, with D perhaps TRBD1 or TRBD2 (6 bases each). CDR3 length: 15 amino acids. Per germline, CDR1 MRHNA and CDR2 SNTAGT. V shed 3 bases and J shed 6 bases, with 15 bases lying between them.

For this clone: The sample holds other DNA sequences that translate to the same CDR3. CDR3 sequence reads: CASSPGLASTDTQYF. The CDR3 region has the DNA TGCGCCAGCAGCCCGGGACTAGCGAGCACAGATACGCAGTATTTT. J is TRBJ2-3 and V is TRBV10-1; 10 bases align to TRBD2. The length of the CDR3 is 15 residues. The J segment lost 0 bases and the V segment lost 6 bases, leaving 3 bases of the junction unmatched. Germline loops: CDR1 WNHNN, CDR2 SYGVQD (reference sequence).

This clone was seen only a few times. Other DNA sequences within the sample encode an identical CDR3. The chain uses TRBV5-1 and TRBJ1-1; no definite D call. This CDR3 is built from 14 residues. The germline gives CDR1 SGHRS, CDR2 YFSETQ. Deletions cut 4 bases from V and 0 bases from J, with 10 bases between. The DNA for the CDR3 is TGCGCCAGCAGCCTTGGGCCCATGAACACTGAAGCTTTCTTT. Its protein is CASSLGPMNTEAFF.

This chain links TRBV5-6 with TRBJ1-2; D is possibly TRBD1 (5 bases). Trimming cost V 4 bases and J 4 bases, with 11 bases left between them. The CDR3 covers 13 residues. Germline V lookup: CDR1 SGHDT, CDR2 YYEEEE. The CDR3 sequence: CASSPGGSYGYTF. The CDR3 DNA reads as TGTGCCAGCAGCCCCGGGGGTAGCTATGGCTACACCTTC.

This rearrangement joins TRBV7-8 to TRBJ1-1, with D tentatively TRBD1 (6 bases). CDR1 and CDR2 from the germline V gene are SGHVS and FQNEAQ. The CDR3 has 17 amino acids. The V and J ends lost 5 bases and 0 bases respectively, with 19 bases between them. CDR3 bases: TGTGCCAGCAGCCCCCGGGACACTTCTTTCATGAACACTGAAGCTTTCTTT. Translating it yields CASSPRDTSFMNTEAFF.